A selection of T cell receptor beta chains follows, all from one sample in a study of OX40 agonist ivuxolimab in advanced cancers. Some clones are missing from TCRdb's copy, which holds only in-frame ones; the method was immunoSEQ multiplex PCR. This table has around 150,000 clones, approximately 90% appearing once. The sequencing used CD4+ or CD8+ T cells sorted from blood, collected in a trial of the OX40 agonist ivuxolimab. The receptors originated from an adult with an advanced solid tumor such as melanoma, head and neck, liver or kidney cancer. Both conserved end residues are part of each CDR3. The D gene is left open where the match is weak. A row's size may be missing; if present it is once, few, many or a size class.

D: TRBD1; size: .; J: TRBJ1-5; V: TRBV7-9; DNA: TGTGCCAGCAGTCTAGCAGGGGGCGGGGGTCAGCCCCAGCATTTT; CDR3: CASSLAGGGGQPQHF
D: TRBD2; size: .; J: TRBJ2-1; V: TRBV6-5; DNA: TGTGCCAGCAGTTATATAGCGGGACATTTCAATGAGCAGTTCTTC; CDR3: CASSYIAGHFNEQFF
D: .; size: .; J: TRBJ2-5; V: TRBV20-1; DNA: TGCAGTGCTAGACCCGGGGAGACCCAGTACTTC; CDR3: CSARPGETQYF
D: .; size: .; J: TRBJ2-1; V: TRBV19; DNA: TGTGCCAGTAGTATAGGGCCCGGTTCGCAGTTCTTC; CDR3: CASSIGPGSQFF
D: TRBD2; size: .; J: TRBJ2-1; V: TRBV28; DNA: TGTGCCAGCAAGGCTAGCGGGTCCCAATCCTACAATGAGCAGTTCTTC; CDR3: CASKASGSQSYNEQFF
D: TRBD1; size: .; J: TRBJ2-7; V: TRBV27; DNA: TGTGCCAGCGGCGCGGGACAGGATTTCTACGAGCAGTACTTC; CDR3: CASGAGQDFYEQYF
D: .; size: .; J: TRBJ2-2; V: TRBV10-3; DNA: TGTGCCATCAGTGAGTCGACCACCGGGGAGCTGTTTTTT; CDR3: CAISESTTGELFF
D: TRBD1; size: .; J: TRBJ2-1; V: TRBV18; DNA: TGTGCCAGCTCCCCCGGGACAGGGGGCTTTGAGCAGTTCTTC; CDR3: CASSPGTGGFEQFF
D: TRBD2; size: .; J: TRBJ2-1; V: TRBV7-3; DNA: TGTGCCAGCAGCCCAAACGGACTAGCGGGAGAGGGTTTTGGGTACAATGAGCAGTTCTTC; CDR3: CASSPNGLAGEGFGYNEQFF
D: TRBD1; size: .; J: TRBJ1-1; V: TRBV6-5; DNA: TGTGCCAGCAACGGACAGGGACGCACTGAAGCTTTCTTT; CDR3: CASNGQGRTEAFF
D: .; size: .; J: TRBJ2-3; V: TRBV7-9; DNA: TGTGCCAGCAGCCCGACGGGACTGGACTCAGATACGCAGTATTTT; CDR3: CASSPTGLDSDTQYF
D: TRBD1; size: .; J: TRBJ1-2; V: TRBV6-5; DNA: TGTGCCAGCAGTTACGGGGACAGGACCGCATACTATGGCTACACCTTC; CDR3: CASSYGDRTAYYGYTF
D: .; size: once; J: TRBJ2-5; V: TRBV7-9; DNA: TGTGCCAGCAGCTTCGGCAGGGGCAAAGAGACCCAGTACTTC; CDR3: CASSFGRGKETQYF
D: .; size: .; J: TRBJ1-1; V: TRBV6-5; DNA: TGTGCCAGCACCCGGGAGGTGAACACTGAAGCTTTCTTT; CDR3: CASTREVNTEAFF
D: .; size: .; J: TRBJ2-7; V: TRBV27; DNA: TGTGCCAGCAGTTGGCGGCAGGGCGCCGACGAGCAGTACTTC; CDR3: CASSWRQGADEQYF
D: .; size: .; J: TRBJ2-7; V: TRBV6-1; DNA: TGTGCCAGCAGTGAAGGGCCACGGAGGGCCGAGCAGTACTTC; CDR3: CASSEGPRRAEQYF
D: TRBD1; size: .; J: TRBJ2-7; V: TRBV5-1; DNA: TGCGCCAGCAGCTTGGTGGGACCAGGGGGCGGGTACGAGCAGTACTTC; CDR3: CASSLVGPGGGYEQYF
D: TRBD1; size: .; J: TRBJ2-6; V: TRBV10-3; DNA: TGTGCCATCAGTGAACTCGAGGGGACAGGGGGTGGTGGGGCCAACGTCCTGACTTTC; CDR3: CAISELEGTGGGGANVLTF
D: TRBD1; size: .; J: TRBJ2-3; V: TRBV11-2; DNA: TGTGCCAGCAGCCTGACAGGGACAGCCACAGATACGCAGTATTTT; CDR3: CASSLTGTATDTQYF
D: .; size: .; J: TRBJ1-2; V: TRBV28; DNA: TGTGCCAGCAGTCCAACTGGGGGGAACATAAATGGCTACACCTTC; CDR3: CASSPTGGNINGYTF
D: .; size: .; J: TRBJ2-7; V: TRBV7-2; DNA: TGTGCCAGCAGCTCCCCCCAACTCCCCTGGGAGCAGTACTTC; CDR3: CASSSPQLPWEQYF
D: .; size: .; J: TRBJ2-4; V: TRBV28; DNA: TGTGCCAGCAGTCGGCCGAGCAAGGGGAACATTCAGTACTTC; CDR3: CASSRPSKGNIQYF
D: .; size: .; J: TRBJ1-1; V: TRBV5-1; DNA: TGCGCCAGCAGCCCACGGCCCGAACAGGGTGAAGCTTTCTTT; CDR3: CASSPRPEQGEAFF
D: .; size: .; J: TRBJ1-1; V: TRBV28; DNA: TGTGCCGTCAGGGTCTGGAACACTGAAGCTTTCTTT; CDR3: CAVRVWNTEAFF
D: .; size: .; J: TRBJ2-7; V: TRBV9; DNA: TGTGCCAGCAGCGTAGGCCCAGTCTACGAGCAGTACTTC; CDR3: CASSVGPVYEQYF
D: .; size: .; J: TRBJ1-1; V: TRBV6-5; DNA: TGTGCCAGCAGTTCCTCCGGGACTGAGGCTGAAGCTTTCTTT; CDR3: CASSSSGTEAEAFF
D: .; size: .; J: TRBJ2-3; V: TRBV5-1; DNA: TGCGCCAGCAGCTTGTTAGAAGAAAACCCAGATACGCAGTATTTT; CDR3: CASSLLEENPDTQYF
D: .; size: .; J: TRBJ2-5; V: TRBV18; DNA: TGTGCCAGCTCACTCTCCCCGGACAGCGGGGAGACCCAGTACTTC; CDR3: CASSLSPDSGETQYF
D: TRBD1; size: .; J: TRBJ2-7; V: TRBV5-6; DNA: TGTGCCAGCAGCTTTGTGCAGGGGGCTTACGAGCAGTACTTC; CDR3: CASSFVQGAYEQYF
D: .; size: .; J: TRBJ2-2; V: TRBV6-5; DNA: TGTGCCAGCAGTTACTCGACGTCGGCGAACACCGGGGAGCTGTTTTTT; CDR3: CASSYSTSANTGELFF
D: .; size: .; J: TRBJ1-1; V: TRBV10-3; DNA: TGTGCCATCAGTGAGCTGCAGGGATACACTGAAGCTTTCTTT; CDR3: CAISELQGYTEAFF
D: .; size: .; J: TRBJ2-2; V: TRBV7-9; DNA: TGTGCCAGCAGCTTACTGGTTTCCAGCGGGGAGCTGTTTTTT; CDR3: CASSLLVSSGELFF
D: .; size: .; J: TRBJ2-7; V: TRBV19; DNA: TGTGCCAGTAGTATAGGGGGCCCCGCGGCAGGACTCTCTTACGAGCAGTACTTC; CDR3: CASSIGGPAAGLSYEQYF
D: .; size: .; J: TRBJ2-3; V: TRBV5-8; DNA: TGTGCCGGTCGCATCCTTATTAGCACAGATACGCAGTATTTT; CDR3: CAGRILISTDTQYF
D: .; size: once; J: TRBJ1-1; V: TRBV2; DNA: TGTGCCACCGGGGGGATATACACTGAAGCTTTCTTT; CDR3: CATGGIYTEAFF
D: .; size: .; J: TRBJ1-5; V: TRBV19; DNA: TGTGCCAGTAGTCCCAGGGAGTGGGGCAATCAGCCCCAGCATTTT; CDR3: CASSPREWGNQPQHF
D: .; size: .; J: TRBJ2-5; V: TRBV18; DNA: TGTGCCAGCTCACCACTGGGGGGCTCTCAAGAGACCCAGTACTTC; CDR3: CASSPLGGSQETQYF
D: .; size: medium-sized; J: TRBJ1-5; V: TRBV11-1; DNA: TGTGCCAGCAGCGGGACTGCCTGGGGCAATCAGCCCCAGCATTTT; CDR3: CASSGTAWGNQPQHF
D: .; size: once; J: TRBJ1-2; V: TRBV19; DNA: TGTGCCAGTAGTATAGATAAGAGGGGTTTGGATGGCTACACCTTC; CDR3: CASSIDKRGLDGYTF
D: .; size: .; J: TRBJ2-7; V: TRBV5-4; DNA: TGTGCCAGCAGCCCCCTCGTCTCGGGACGTCCCTCCTACGAGCAGTACTTC; CDR3: CASSPLVSGRPSYEQYF
D: TRBD2; size: .; J: TRBJ2-3; V: TRBV7-2; DNA: TGTGCCAGCAGTAGTACTAGCGGGATAACAGATACGCAGTATTTT; CDR3: CASSSTSGITDTQYF
D: .; size: once; J: TRBJ2-7; V: TRBV9; DNA: TGTGCCAGCAGCGTAGCTGGAGGGGGCGGCCTCGGGTCCGTCGAGCAGTACTTC; CDR3: CASSVAGGGGLGSVEQYF
D: .; size: .; J: TRBJ1-2; V: TRBV6-6; DNA: TGTGCCAGCAGATACGACAACAACTATGGCTACACCTTC; CDR3: CASRYDNNYGYTF
D: .; size: .; J: TRBJ1-5; V: TRBV28; DNA: TGTGCCAGCAGTTCCCGGGACCGGATAAATCAGCCCCAGCATTTT; CDR3: CASSSRDRINQPQHF
D: .; size: .; J: TRBJ2-3; V: TRBV27; DNA: TGTGCCAGCAGTTTACGGGGAGATACGCAGTATTTT; CDR3: CASSLRGDTQYF
D: .; size: .; J: TRBJ1-1; V: TRBV6-5; DNA: TGTGCCAGCAGTTACTCGCAAAAGGCAGGCACTGAAGCTTTCTTT; CDR3: CASSYSQKAGTEAFF
D: TRBD1; size: once; J: TRBJ1-5; V: TRBV30; DNA: TGTGCCTGGAGTCCAGACAGGGTCGGCCAGCCCCAGCATTTT; CDR3: CAWSPDRVGQPQHF
D: .; size: once; J: TRBJ2-5; V: TRBV27; DNA: TGTGCCAGCAGGGGGCAGGAGACCCAGTACTTC; CDR3: CASRGQETQYF
D: .; size: .; J: TRBJ2-7; V: TRBV15; DNA: TGTGCCACCAGCAGAGTCCCGGGGAACGAGGACGAGCAGTACTTC; CDR3: CATSRVPGNEDEQYF
D: TRBD1; size: .; J: TRBJ2-7; V: TRBV28; DNA: TGTGCCAGCAGTACGACAGGGGGTTCCTACGAGCAGTACTTC; CDR3: CASSTTGGSYEQYF
D: .; size: .; J: TRBJ2-7; V: TRBV5-8; DNA: TGTGCCAGCAGCTTAAGCCGGGCCTCCTACGAGCAGTACTTC; CDR3: CASSLSRASYEQYF
D: .; size: .; J: TRBJ1-4; V: TRBV19; DNA: TGTGCCAGTAGTCCCAGTAACGGGAATCAGCGGAAACTGTTTTTT; CDR3: CASSPSNGNQRKLFF
D: .; size: once; J: TRBJ2-3; V: TRBV2; DNA: TGTGCCAGCAGTATATTACTAGAAAGCACAGATACGCAGTATTTT; CDR3: CASSILLESTDTQYF
D: .; size: .; J: TRBJ2-5; V: TRBV5-1; DNA: TGCGCCAGCAACTGGGGAGGGGGCGCGGAGACCCAGTACTTC; CDR3: CASNWGGGAETQYF